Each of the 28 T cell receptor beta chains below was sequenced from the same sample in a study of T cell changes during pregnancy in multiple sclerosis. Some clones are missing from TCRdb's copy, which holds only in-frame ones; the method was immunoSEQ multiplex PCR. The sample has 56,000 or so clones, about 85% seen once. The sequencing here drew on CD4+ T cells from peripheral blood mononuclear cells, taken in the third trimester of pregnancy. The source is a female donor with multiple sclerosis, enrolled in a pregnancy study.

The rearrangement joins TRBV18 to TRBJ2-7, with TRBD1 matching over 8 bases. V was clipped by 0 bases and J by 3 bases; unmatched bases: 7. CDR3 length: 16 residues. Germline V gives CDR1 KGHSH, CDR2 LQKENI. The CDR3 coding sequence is TGTGCCAGCTCACCACCGGGCCAGGGGGCTGTCTACGAGCAGTACTTC. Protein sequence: CASSPPGQGAVYEQYF.

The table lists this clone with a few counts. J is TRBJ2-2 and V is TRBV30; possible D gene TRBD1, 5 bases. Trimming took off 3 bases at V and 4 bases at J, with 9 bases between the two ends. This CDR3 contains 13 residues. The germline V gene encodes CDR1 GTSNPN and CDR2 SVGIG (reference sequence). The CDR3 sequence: CAWRSQATGELFF. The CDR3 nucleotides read TGTGCCTGGAGATCACAGGCCACCGGGGAGCTGTTTTTT.

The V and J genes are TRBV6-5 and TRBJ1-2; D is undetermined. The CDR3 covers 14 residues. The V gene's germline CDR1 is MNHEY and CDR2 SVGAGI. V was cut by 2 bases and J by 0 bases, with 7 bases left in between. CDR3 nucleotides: TGTGCCAGCAGTTACATGTCCGCTAACTATGGCTACACCTTC. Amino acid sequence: CASSYMSANYGYTF.

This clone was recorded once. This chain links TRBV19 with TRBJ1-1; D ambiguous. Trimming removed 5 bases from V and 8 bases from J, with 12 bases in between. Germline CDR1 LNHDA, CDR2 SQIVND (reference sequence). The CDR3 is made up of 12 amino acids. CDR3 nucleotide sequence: TGTGCCAGTAGTTCCATCGGCGGGGAAGCTTTCTTT. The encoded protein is CASSSIGGEAFF.

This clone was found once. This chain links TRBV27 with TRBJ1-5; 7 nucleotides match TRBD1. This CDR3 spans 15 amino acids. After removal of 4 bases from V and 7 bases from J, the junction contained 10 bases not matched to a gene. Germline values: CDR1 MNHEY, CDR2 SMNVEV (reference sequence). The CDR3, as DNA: TGTGCCAGCAGTTACGGACAGGCACCGGGGCAGCCCCAGCATTTT. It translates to CASSYGQAPGQPQHF.

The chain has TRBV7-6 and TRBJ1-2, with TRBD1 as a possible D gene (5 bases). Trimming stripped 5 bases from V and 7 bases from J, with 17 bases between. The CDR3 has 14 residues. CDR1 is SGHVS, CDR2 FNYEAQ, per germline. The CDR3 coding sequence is TGTGCCAGCAGCCCCACTTCAGGGCTTGGTGGCTACACCTTC. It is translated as CASSPTSGLGGYTF.

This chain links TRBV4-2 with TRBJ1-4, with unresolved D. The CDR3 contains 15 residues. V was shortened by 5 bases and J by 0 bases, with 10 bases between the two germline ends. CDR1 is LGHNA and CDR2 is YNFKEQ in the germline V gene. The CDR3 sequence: CASSLASATNEKLFF. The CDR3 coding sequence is TGTGCCAGCAGCTTGGCCTCAGCAACTAATGAAAAACTGTTTTTT.

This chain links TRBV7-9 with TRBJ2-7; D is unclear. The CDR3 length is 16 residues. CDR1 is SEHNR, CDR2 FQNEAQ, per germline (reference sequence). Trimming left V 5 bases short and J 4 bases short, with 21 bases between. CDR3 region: CASSPGHPRVPYEQYF. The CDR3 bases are TGTGCCAGCAGCCCCGGTCATCCCCGAGTACCTTACGAGCAGTACTTC.

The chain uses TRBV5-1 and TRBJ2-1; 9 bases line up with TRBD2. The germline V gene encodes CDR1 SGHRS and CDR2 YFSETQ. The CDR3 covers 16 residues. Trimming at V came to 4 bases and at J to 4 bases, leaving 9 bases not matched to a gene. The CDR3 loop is CASSPGLAGPYNEQFF. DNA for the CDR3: TGCGCCAGCAGCCCGGGGCTAGCGGGACCGTACAATGAGCAGTTCTTC.

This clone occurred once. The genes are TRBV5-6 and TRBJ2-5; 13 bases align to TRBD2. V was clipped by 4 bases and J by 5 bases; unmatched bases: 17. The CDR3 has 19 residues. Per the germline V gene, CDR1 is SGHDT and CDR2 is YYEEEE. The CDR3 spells CASSRRPGLAGAAGETQYF. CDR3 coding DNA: TGTGCCAGCAGCCGCCGCCCCGGACTAGCGGGGGCCGCCGGGGAGACCCAGTACTTC.

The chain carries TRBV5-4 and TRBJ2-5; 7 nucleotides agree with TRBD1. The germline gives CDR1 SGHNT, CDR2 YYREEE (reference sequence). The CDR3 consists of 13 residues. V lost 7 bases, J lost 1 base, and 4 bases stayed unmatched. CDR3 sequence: CASFEGAQETQYF. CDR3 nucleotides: TGTGCCAGCTTCGAGGGGGCCCAAGAGACCCAGTACTTC.

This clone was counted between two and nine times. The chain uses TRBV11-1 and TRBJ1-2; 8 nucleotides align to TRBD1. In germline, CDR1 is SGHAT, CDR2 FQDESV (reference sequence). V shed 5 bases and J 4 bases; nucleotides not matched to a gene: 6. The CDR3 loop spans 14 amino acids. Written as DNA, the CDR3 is TGTGCCAGCAGCGACCCGGACAGGGTCTATGGCTACACCTTC. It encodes CASSDPDRVYGYTF.

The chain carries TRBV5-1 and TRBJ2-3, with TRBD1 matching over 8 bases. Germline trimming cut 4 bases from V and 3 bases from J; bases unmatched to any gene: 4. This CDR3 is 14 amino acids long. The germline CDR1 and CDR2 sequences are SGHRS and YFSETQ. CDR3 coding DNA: TGCGCCAGCAGCCCGGGACAGGAGACAGATACGCAGTATTTT. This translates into CASSPGQETDTQYF.

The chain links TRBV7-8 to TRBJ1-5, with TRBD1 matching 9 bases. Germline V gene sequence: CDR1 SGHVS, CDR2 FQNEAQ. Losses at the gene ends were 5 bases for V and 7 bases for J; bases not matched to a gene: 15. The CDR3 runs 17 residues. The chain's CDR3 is CASSPGAPGQGRQPQHF. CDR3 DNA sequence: TGTGCCAGCAGCCCAGGGGCCCCGGGACAGGGCAGACAGCCCCAGCATTTT.

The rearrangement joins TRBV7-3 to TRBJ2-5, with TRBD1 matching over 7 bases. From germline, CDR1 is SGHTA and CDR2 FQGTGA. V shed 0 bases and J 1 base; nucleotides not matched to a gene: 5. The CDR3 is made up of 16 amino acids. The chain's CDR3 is CASSLTQGTVQETQYF. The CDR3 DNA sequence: TGTGCCAGCAGCTTAACACAAGGGACAGTCCAAGAGACCCAGTACTTC.

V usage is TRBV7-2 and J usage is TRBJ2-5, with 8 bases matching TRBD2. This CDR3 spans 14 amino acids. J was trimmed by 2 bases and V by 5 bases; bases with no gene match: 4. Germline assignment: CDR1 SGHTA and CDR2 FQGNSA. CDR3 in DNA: TGTGCCAGCAGCGGACTAGCCCTACAAGAGACCCAGTACTTC. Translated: CASSGLALQETQYF.

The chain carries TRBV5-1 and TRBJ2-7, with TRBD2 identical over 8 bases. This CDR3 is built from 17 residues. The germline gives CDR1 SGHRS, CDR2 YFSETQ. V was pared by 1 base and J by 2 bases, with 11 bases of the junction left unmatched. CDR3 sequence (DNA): TGCGCCAGCAGCTTGAGGGTTGCGGGAGGTATGGCCTACGAGCAGTACTTC. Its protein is CASSLRVAGGMAYEQYF.

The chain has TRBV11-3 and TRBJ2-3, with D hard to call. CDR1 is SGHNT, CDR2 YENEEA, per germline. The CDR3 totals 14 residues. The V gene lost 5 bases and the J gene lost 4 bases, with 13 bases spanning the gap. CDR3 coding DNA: TGTGCCAGCAGCCTCCAGTCGAAGTCAGATACGCAGTATTTT. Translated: CASSLQSKSDTQYF.

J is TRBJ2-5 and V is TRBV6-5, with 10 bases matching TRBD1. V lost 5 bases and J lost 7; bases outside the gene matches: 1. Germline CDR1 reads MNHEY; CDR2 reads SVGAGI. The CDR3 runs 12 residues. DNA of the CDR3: TGTGCCAGCAGTAGGACAGGGGGGACCCAGTACTTC. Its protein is CASSRTGGTQYF.

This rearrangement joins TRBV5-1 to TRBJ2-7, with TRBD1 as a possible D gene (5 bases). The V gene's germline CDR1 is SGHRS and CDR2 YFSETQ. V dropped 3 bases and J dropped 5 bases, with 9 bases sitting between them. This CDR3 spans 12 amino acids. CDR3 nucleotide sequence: TGCGCCAGCAGCTCCAGGGTCCACGAGCAGTACTTC. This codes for CASSSRVHEQYF.

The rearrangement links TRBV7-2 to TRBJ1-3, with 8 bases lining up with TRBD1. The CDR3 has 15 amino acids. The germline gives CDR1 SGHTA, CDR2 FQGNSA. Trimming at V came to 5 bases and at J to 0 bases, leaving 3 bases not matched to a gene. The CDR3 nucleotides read TGTGCCAGCAGCGGGACAGGATCCTCTGGAAACACCATATATTTT. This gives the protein CASSGTGSSGNTIYF. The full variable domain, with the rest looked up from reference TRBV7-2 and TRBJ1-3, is GAGVSQSPSNKVTEKGKDVELRCDPISGHTALYWYRQSLGQGLEFLIYFQGNSAPDKSGLPSDRFSAERTGGSVSTLTIQRTQQEDSAVYLCASSGTGSSGNTIYFGEGSWLTVV.

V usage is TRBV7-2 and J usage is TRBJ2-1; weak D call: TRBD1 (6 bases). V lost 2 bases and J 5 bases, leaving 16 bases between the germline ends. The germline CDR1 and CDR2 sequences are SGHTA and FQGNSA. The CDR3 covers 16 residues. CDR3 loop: CASSLWPAGVNNEQFF. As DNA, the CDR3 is TGTGCCAGCAGCTTATGGCCGGCAGGGGTCAACAATGAGCAGTTCTTC.

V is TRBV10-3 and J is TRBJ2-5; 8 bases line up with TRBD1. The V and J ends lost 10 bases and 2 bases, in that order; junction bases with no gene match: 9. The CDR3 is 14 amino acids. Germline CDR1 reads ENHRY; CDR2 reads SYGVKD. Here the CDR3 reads CATGLTGVQETQYF. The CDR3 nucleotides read TGTGCCACCGGACTGACAGGGGTACAAGAGACCCAGTACTTC.

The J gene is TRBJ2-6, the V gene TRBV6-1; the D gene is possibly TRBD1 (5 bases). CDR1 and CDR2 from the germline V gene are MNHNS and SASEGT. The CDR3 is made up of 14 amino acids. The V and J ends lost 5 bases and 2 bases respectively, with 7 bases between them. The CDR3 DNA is TGTGCCAGCAGTCTAGGGGCTGGGGCCAACGTCCTGACTTTC. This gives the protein CASSLGAGANVLTF.

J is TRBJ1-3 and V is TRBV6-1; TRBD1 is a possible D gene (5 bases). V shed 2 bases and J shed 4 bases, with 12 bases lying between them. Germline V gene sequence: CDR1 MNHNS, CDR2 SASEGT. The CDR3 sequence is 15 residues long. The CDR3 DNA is TGTGCCAGCAGTGAAAGTGGGGCGTACGGAAACACCATATATTTT. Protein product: CASSESGAYGNTIYF.

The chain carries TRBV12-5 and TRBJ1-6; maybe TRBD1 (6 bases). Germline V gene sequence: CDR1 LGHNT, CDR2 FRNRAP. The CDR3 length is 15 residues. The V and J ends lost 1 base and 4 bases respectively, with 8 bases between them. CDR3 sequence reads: CASGLGDTYNSPLHF. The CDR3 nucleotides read TGTGCTAGTGGTTTGGGGGACACGTATAATTCACCCCTCCACTTT.

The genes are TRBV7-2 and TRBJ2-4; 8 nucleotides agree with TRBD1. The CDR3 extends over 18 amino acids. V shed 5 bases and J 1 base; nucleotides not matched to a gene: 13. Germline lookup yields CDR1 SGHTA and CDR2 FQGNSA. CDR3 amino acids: CASSARGQGLEAKNIQYF. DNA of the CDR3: TGTGCCAGCAGCGCCCGAGGACAGGGCCTGGAGGCCAAAAACATTCAGTACTTC.

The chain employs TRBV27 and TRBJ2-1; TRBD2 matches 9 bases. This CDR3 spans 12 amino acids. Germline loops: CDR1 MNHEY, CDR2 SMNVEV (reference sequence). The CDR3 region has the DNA TGTGCAACGGGACTAGCTTACAATGAGCAGTTCTTC. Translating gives CATGLAYNEQFF.